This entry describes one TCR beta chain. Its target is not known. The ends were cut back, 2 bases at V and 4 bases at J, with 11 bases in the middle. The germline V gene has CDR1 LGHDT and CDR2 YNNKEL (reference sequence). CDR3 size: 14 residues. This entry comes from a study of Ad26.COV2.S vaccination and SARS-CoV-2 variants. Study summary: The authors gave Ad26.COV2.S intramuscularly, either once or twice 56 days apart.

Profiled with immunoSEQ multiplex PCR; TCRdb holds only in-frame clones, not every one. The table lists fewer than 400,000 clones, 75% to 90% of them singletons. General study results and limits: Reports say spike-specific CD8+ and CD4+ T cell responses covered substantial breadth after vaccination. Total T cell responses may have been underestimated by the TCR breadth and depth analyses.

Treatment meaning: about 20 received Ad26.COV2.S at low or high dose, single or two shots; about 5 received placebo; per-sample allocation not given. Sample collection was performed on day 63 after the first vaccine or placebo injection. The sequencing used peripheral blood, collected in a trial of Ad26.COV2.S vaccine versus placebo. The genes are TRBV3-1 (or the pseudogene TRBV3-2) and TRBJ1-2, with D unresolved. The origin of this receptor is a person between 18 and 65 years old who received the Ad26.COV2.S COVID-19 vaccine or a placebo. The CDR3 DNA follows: TGTGCCAGCAGCCAAACAATAGACATCTATGGCTACACCTTC. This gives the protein CASSQTIDIYGYTF.